This T cell receptor (beta chain) was retrieved from a study of identical twins (dated by TCRdb to 2016 to 2017). For the study in its entirety: To test whether fetal clonotypes persist, the study used deep sequencing on TCR alpha and beta repertoires from monozygotic twins, unrelated adults of various ages, and cord blood. Replicate twin experiments were performed at different times using different library preparation protocols to rule out contamination. Results and caveats for the whole study, not just this receptor: Abundant cord blood beta clonotypes carried fewer insertions; young adult naive repertoires showed a weaker similar trend, while memory repertoires showed none. Out-of-frame TCR alpha sequences shared between twins showed an excess of low generation-probability sequences compared with coincidental sharing between unrelated individuals. Because the same donors could not be followed over many years, conclusions were based on cross-sectional statistical analysis. In monozygotic twins, out-of-frame TCR alpha sharing was systematically underestimated by recombination models, although the models agreed with sharing between unrelated individuals. Zero-insertion analyses could be partly confounded by invariant T cells such as MAIT and iNKT, although diverse VJ usage argued against such confounding for most clonotypes. A weaker excess of twin sharing was found in beta out-of-frame sequences because the signal-to-noise ratio was lowered by fewer shared sequences.

This clonotype showed up many times. This clone's antigen is unknown. No much larger clonotype is one base removed from it; base qualities were not supplied. V is pruned by 2 bases and J by 9 bases, leaving 9 bases of the junction without a gene match. Taken from the germline V gene, the CDR1 and CDR2 loops are MNHEY and SVGAGI. The CDR3 numbers 15 residues from cysteine through phenylalanine. Of the read, only the CDR3 DNA is kept; its 45 bases are in frame from base 1. Libraries were made using 5' RACE. The sample was run on an Illumina HiSeq 2000. A universal primer binding site was introduced by template switching, and a unique molecular identifier was present in the final cDNA, enabling accurate counting of TCR cDNA molecules. Specific primers in the conserved constant-segment region were used to synthesize first-strand cDNA for the TCR alpha and beta chains. Each cDNA library was double barcoded, with a SMART-Mk sample barcode plus Illumina barcodes, to control for contamination. TruSeq adapter sequences and Illumina sample barcodes were added in two successive PCR steps. The Illumina HiSeq platform was used with custom primers to sequence TCR alpha and beta cDNA libraries. The study's processing was this. Raw reads were processed with MiGEC to extract unique molecular identifiers, and MiXCR was used to determine CDR3 positions. For each individual, recombination models were inferred using an EM algorithm with the repgenHMM and IGoR tools. Shared clonotype analysis was performed with the tcR package in R, normalizing sharing by the product of cloneset sizes. To study raw recombination without the effects of thymic and clonal selection, out-of-frame nonproductive sequences were analyzed. TCRdb reprocessed the public reads (quality trimming at Q25 with fastp, clone calling with MiXCR) and kept in-frame beta chains. Entries that share a CDR3 protein sequence are merged under the most common genes and DNA. The V and J calls were determined by TCRdb, not by the authors. Within this sample are hundreds of thousands of distinct CDR3 sequences, with under 9% of them counted one time only. Approximately 2.1% of the sample comes from the top ten.

Every donor in the study was a healthy Caucasian. Three pairs of female monozygotic twins, all aged about 18 to 29 years, made up the twin cohort. Miltenyi CD45RO+ enrichment and human naive T-cell isolation kits were used to isolate memory (CD45RO+) and naive T cells from PBMC. This sample also belongs to another study, concerning yellow fever vaccine responses in identical twins. As that second paper reports: The authors reported that the T cell response to vaccination in identical twins appeared partly convergent and partly personalized. The study precisely tracked vaccine-responding T cell clones in identical twins.

The specimen sequenced was memory (CD45RO+) T cells sorted from blood. The meaning of the sample's cell subset or site label: CD45RO+ enriched T cells. The sequence was obtained from a woman younger than 35 in good health. The rearranged segments are TRBV6-5 and TRBJ2-1; TRBD2 lines up with 8 middle nucleotides. CDR3 protein: CASSYPGLVIPEQFF. Here is the DNA: TGTGCCAGCAGTTACCCGGGACTAGTGATCCCTGAGCAGTTCTTC.